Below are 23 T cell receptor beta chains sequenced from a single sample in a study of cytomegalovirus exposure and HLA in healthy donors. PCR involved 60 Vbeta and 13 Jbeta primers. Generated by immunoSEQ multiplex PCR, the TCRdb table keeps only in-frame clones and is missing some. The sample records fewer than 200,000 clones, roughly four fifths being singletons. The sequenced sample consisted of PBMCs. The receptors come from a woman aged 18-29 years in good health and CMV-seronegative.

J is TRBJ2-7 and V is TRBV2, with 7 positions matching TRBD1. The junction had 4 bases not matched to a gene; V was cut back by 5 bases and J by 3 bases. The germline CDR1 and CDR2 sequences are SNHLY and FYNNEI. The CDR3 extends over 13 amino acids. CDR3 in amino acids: CASSPTGYYEQYV. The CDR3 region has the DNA TGTGCCAGCAGTCCGACAGGGTACTACGAGCAGTACGTC.

CDR3 nucleotides: TGTGCCAGCAGCCCGATCGGGGGGGAGGACACTGAAGCTTTCTTT. Protein: CASSPIGGEDTEAFF. The V call is TRBV27, the J call TRBJ1-1; tentatively, D is TRBD1 (5 bases). V lost 6 bases and J lost 3, with 17 bases in between. This CDR3 has 15 amino acids. Germline V gives CDR1 MNHEY, CDR2 SMNVEV (reference sequence).

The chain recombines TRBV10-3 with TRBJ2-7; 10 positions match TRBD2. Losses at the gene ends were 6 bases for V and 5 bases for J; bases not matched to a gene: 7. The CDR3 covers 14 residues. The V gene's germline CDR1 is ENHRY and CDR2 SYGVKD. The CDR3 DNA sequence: TGTGCCATCAGGAAGCGGGAGGGCCCCAACGAGCAGTACTTC. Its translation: CAIRKREGPNEQYF.

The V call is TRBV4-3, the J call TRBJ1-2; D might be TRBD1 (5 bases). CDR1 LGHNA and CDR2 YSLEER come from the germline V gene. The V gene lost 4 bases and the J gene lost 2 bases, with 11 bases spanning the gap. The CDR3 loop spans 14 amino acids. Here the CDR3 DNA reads TGCGCCAGCAGCCGGCAACAGGTGAACTATGGCTACACCTTC. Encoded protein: CASSRQQVNYGYTF.

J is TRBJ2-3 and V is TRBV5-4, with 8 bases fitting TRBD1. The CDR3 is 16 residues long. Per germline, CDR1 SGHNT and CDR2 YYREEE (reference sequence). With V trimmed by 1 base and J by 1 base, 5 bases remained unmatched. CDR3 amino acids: CASSLRDRSRTDTQYF. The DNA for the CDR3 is TGTGCCAGCAGCTTGAGGGACAGGAGCCGCACAGATACGCAGTATTTT.

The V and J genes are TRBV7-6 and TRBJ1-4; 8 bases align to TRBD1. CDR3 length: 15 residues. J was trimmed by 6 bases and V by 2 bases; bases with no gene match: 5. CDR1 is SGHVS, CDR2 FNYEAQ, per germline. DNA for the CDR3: TGTGCCAGCAGCTTAATCGGACAGGGATATGAAAAACTGTTTTTT. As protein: CASSLIGQGYEKLFF.

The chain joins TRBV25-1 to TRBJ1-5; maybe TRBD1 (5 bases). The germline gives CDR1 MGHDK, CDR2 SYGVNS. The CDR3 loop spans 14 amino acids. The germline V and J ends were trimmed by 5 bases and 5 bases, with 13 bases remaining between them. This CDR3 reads CASSQAGWDQPQHF. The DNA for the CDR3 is TGTGCCAGCAGTCAGGCAGGGTGGGATCAGCCCCAGCATTTT.

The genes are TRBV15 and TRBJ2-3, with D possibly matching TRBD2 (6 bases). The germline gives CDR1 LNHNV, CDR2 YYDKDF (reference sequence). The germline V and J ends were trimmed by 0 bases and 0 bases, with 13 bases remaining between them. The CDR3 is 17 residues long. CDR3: CATSRDFVGTSTDTQYF. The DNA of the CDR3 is TGTGCCACCAGCAGAGATTTCGTGGGGACTAGCACAGATACGCAGTATTTT.

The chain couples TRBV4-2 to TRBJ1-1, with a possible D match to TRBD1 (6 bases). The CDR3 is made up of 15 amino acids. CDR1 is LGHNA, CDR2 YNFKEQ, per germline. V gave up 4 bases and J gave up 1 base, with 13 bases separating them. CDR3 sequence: CASSPSGTRNTEAFF. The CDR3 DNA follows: TGTGCCAGCAGCCCCTCCGGGACAAGGAACACTGAAGCTTTCTTT.

The DNA for the CDR3 is TGTGCCAGCAGAAGACTAGCGGGACACACCGGGGAGCTGTTTTTT. Its translation is CASRRLAGHTGELFF. This chain uses TRBV2 with TRBJ2-2; 11 bases are shared with TRBD2. CDR3 length equals 15 residues. The germline gives CDR1 SNHLY, CDR2 FYNNEI. The V gene end was trimmed by 6 bases and the J gene end by 3 bases; junction bases not matched to a gene: 3.

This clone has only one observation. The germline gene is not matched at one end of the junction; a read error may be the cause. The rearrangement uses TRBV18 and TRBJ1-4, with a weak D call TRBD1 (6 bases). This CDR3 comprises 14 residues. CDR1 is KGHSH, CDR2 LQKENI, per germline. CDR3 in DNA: TGTGCCAGCTCGCAGGGGCTAATGGATGAAAAACTGCTTTTT. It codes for CASSQGLMDEKLLF.

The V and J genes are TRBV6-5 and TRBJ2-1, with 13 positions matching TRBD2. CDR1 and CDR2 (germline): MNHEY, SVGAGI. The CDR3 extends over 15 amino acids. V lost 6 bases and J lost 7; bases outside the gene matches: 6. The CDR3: CASRGLAGRRNEQFF. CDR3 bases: TGTGCCAGCAGGGGACTAGCGGGACGGAGGAATGAGCAGTTCTTC.

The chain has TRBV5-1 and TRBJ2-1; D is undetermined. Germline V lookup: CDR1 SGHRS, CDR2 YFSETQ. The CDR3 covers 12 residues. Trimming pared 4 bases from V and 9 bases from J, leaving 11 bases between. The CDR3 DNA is TGCGCCAGCAGCCAGCCAGGTGGTGAGCAGTTCTTC. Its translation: CASSQPGGEQFF.

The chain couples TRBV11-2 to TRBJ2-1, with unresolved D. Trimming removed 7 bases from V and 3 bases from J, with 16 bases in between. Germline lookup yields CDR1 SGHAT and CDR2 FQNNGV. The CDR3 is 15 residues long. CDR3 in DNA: TGTGCCAGCACCTCAGAATGGCCCAGCTACAATGAGCAGTTCTTC. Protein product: CASTSEWPSYNEQFF.

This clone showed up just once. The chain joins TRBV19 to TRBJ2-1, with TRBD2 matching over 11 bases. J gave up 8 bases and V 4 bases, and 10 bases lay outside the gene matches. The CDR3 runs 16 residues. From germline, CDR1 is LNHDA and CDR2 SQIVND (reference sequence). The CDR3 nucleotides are TGTGCCAGTAGTACCCTCATGACTAGCGGGATCGATGAGCAGTTCTTC. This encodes CASSTLMTSGIDEQFF.

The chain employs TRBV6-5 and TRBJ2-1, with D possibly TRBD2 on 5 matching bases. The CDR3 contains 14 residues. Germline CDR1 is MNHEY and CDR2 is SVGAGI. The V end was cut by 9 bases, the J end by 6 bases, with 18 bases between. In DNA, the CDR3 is TGTGCCAGTTCTAACAGTGGGAGCAGCAATGAGCAGTTCTTC. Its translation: CASSNSGSSNEQFF.

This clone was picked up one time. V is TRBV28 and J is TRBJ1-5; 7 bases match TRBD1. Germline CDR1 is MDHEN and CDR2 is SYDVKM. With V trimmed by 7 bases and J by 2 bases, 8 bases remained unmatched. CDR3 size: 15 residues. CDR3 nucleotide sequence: TGTGCCAGCATCTCACAGGGGTTACGCAATCAGCCCCAGCATTTT. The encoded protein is CASISQGLRNQPQHF.

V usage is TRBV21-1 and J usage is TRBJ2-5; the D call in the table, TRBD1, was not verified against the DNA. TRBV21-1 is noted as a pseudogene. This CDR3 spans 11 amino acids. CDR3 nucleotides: TGTGCCAGCTACAGGCAAGAGACCCAGTACTTC. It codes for CASYRQETQYF.

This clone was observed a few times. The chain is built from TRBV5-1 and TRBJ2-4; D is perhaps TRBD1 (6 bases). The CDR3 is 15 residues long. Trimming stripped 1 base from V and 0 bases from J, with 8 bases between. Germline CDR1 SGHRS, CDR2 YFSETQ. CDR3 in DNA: TGCGCCAGCAGCTTGCCAGGGGTAGCCAAAAACATTCAGTACTTC. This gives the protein CASSLPGVAKNIQYF.

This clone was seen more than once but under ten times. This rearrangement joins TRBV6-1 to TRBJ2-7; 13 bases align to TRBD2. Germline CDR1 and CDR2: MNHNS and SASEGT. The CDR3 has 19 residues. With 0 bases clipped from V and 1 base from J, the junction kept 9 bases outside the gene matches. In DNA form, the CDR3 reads TGTGCCAGCAGTGAAGCGCGTGGACTAGCGGGAGTAGGATCCTACGAGCAGTACTTC. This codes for CASSEARGLAGVGSYEQYF.

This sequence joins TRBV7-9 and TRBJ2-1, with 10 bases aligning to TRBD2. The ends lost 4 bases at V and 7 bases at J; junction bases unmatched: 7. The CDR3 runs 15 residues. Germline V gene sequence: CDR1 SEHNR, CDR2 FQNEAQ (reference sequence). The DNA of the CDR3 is TGTGCCAGCAGCTCCGGGACTAGCGTGATAAATGAGCAGTTCTTC. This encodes CASSSGTSVINEQFF.

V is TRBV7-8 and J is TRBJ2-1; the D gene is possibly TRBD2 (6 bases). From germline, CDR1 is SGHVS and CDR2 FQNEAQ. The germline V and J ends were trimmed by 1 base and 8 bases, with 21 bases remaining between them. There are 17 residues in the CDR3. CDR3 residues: CASSLVSSEPGRHEQFF. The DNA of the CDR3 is TGTGCCAGCAGCTTAGTGTCTAGCGAGCCCGGCAGGCATGAGCAGTTCTTC.

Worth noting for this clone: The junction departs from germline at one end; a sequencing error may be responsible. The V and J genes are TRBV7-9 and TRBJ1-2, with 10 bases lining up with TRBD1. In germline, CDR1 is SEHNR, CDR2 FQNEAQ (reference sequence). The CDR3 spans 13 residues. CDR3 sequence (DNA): TGTTCCAGCAGCCTGACAGGGGGCGGCGGCTACACCTTC. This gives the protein CSSSLTGGGGYTF.